This T cell receptor beta chain was identified in a study of cytomegalovirus exposure and HLA in healthy donors (dated 2017 in TCRdb). Concerning the study at large: An earlier analysis of about 560 of the donors reported over 250 Gb of sequence data and 95 million to 130 million unique TCR beta sequences obtained from about 200 million T cells. In addition to the first cohort of 666 subjects, a separate validation cohort of 120 different subjects was used. Donor age, sex, ethnicity and CMV serostatus were compiled together with the repertoire data. Of the roughly 400 genotyped donors, 65% to 90% were placed in the genetic ancestry cluster associated with self-reported Caucasian donors. The study aimed to test whether signatures of past pathogen exposure could be identified by cataloging public T cell receptors. The T cell repertoires of 550 to 850 subjects were profiled by immunosequencing and related to cytomegalovirus serostatus. HLA typing covered class I and class II loci at four-digit resolution. High-throughput TCR immunosequencing, statistical association of individual TCRs with disease status, and machine learning were combined to predict cytomegalovirus infection status. In an earlier analysis of a few hundred of the donors, high-throughput TCR beta sequencing was used to judge whether each TCR beta V gene segment behaved as functional or pseudogenic. Every repertoire in the discovery cohort had been generated on one and the same sequencing platform. Typing coverage differed by locus: A, B, C, DRB1 and DQB1 were typed in roughly 620-640 donors, DQA1 in roughly 510, DPA1 in 606, and DPB1 in just under 480. Five DR-DQ haplotypes were handled as single units for association and clustering because linkage in the cohort was strong. An early release covering roughly 600 HLA-typed donors comprised approximately 290 gigabases of sequencing data and tens of millions of unique TCR sequences. Genome-wide SNP genotypes for about 55% of the roughly 670 donors were used in a later genetic analysis, which treated that subset as a discovery cohort. To study patterns of TCR occurrence, a later analysis re-analyzed previously published TCR beta repertoires from 500 to 850 donors and added high-resolution HLA genotyping. Rather than using new phenotypic data, the later analysis identified candidate immune exposures from TCR beta sequences and from how often those sequences occurred across donors. On average, around 240,000 unique TCR beta nucleotide sequences were sequenced per donor among a few hundred genotyped donors of the cohort, with roughly 19% of those sequences being non-productive.

The junction shows trimming of 2 bases on V and 7 bases on J, plus 9 bases between the germline ends. Measured from the cysteine to the phenylalanine, the CDR3 is 13 residues long. The entry retains the CDR3 DNA only, 39 bases that are in frame from base 1. CDR1 and CDR2, looked up from the germline V gene (reference sequence), are GTSNPN and SVGIG. To prepare the library, the immunoSEQ multiplex PCR assay was applied. The multiplex PCR relied on a mix of 60 forward primers for TCR Vbeta segments and 13 reverse primers for TCR Jbeta segments. The CDR3 region of rearranged TCR beta genes was amplified from genomic DNA with a multiplex PCR assay. The Illumina HiSeq System was used to sequence the amplified TCR beta libraries as 87-base-pair reads. From the authors' description of their analysis: Across the roughly 700 repertoires, a later analysis counted 75 million to 90 million unique TCR beta chains, some 11 million of which were shared by at least two donors. Raw reads were error-corrected and collapsed into unique sequences with a nearest-neighbor algorithm that merged closely related sequences to remove PCR and sequencing errors. CDR3 sequences were aligned to IMGT reference sequences to assign V, D and J gene segments. For a sequence to be retained, a match of at least six nucleotides to both a V gene segment and a J gene segment was required. A rearrangement was called productive if the CDR3 had no stop codons and remained in frame with V and J, and every other rearrangement was called non-productive. Following IMGT convention, CDR3 was defined as the stretch from the second conserved V-encoded cysteine up to the conserved J-encoded phenylalanine. The earlier analysis of about 640 of the donors excluded any sequence lacking an unambiguous match to a single V gene segment. An earlier analysis of over 450 of the donors classified V segments as functional when productive rearrangements were above 56.7% and as segregating when the standard deviation between donors was above 5%. A statistical classification framework was developed to diagnose cytomegalovirus status using the catalog of TCR beta chain sequences. V and J gene assignment, in a later analysis, came from comparing TCR nucleotide sequences with IMGT/GENE-DB human TR gene sequences. Using the TCRdist pipeline, a later analysis assigned CDR3 sequences along with most-parsimonious VDJ recombination scenarios. In a later analysis, each TCR beta chain was defined by its CDR3 amino acid sequence together with its V-gene family, and reads lacking a unique V-gene family were excluded. As a way to deal with suspected cross-contamination and a sequencing artifact, a later analysis dropped more than 500 nucleotide sequences that were highly shared and had low generation probability. In a later analysis, a clonal expansion index was calculated for each public chain from normalized within-repertoire ranks of inferred template counts. In a later analysis, generation probabilities were computed using a VDJ recombination model fitted to out-of-frame rearrangements, and the results were checked against IGoR. In a later analysis, hypergeometric tests were used to score TCR-TCR, TCR-HLA and TCR-CMV co-occurrence, with a repertoire-size bias correction applied to TCR pairs. False discovery rates were estimated in a later analysis by permuting HLA or CMV assignments 20 times. In a later analysis, co-occurring TCRs were grouped with DBSCAN, and TCRdist sequence similarity was added when clustering was performed within HLA-allele-positive subsets. For co-occurrence clustering, repertoires with fewer than 30,000 or more than 120,000 public chains were excluded, along with roughly five repertoires with anomalous nucleotide sharing. What TCRdb holds here is the immuneACCESS table cut down to in-frame rearrangements. Part of the clones is not present; checked against another copy, under half of the missing clones reflect an unresolved V gene, and the others are unexplained. V and J calls and clone size follow that table, whereas D and trimming were derived from the DNA. The sample table contains roughly 92,000 clones; only one count was recorded for 80% of them. 32% of the sample is taken by the ten largest.

Study-wide conclusions, independent of this receptor: The classifier was reported to diagnose cytomegalovirus status with high specificity and sensitivity in both the original cohort and the validation cohort. A later genetic analysis reported fewer N-insertions in productive TCRs among donors in an Asian-associated ancestry cluster than the roughly 670-donor mean. The study gave a list of 150 to 200 TCR beta chains associated with cytomegalovirus. Fewer than 20 rarely observed V segments, including chromosome 9 orphons, were excluded from the earlier analysis of several hundred of the donors because counts were too low. In a later analysis, most CMV-associated TCR beta chains were found to appear HLA-restricted, with HLA associations seemingly driven largely by CMV exposure. Compared with equally common non-associated chains, HLA-associated TCR beta chains in a later analysis were more clonally expanded and had lower generation probabilities. Correlated functional status among segregating V segments might be attributable to linkage disequilibrium, but an unknown experimental factor could not be ruled out. A few of the identified cytomegalovirus-associated TCR beta chains were confirmed in vitro to be specific for cytomegalovirus antigens. A further reported finding was that TCR beta sequences accurately predicted the HLA-A and HLA-B alleles for most subjects in the first cohort. The 87-base-pair reads could not distinguish some IMGT-functional V segments, including TRBV6-2 and TRBV6-3, so those segments were excluded. In a later analysis, the rate of TCR association differed among HLA loci, with DRB1 alleles having the most associated TCRs and HLA-C alleles having the fewest. In an earlier analysis of 587 of the donors, most TCR beta V segments were observed in productive rearrangements about 90% or about 30% of the time, broadly matching IMGT annotations. The only immune exposure information available for the cohort was CMV serostatus. This cohort had only TCR beta chains sequenced, and the lack of alpha or paired-chain data limited which features could be detected. It was suggested by the authors that the approach could potentially be generalized to other disease states and immunological phenotypes. The presence/absence analyses assumed that sequencing depth was roughly uniform across donors, and that assumption may not be true. In a later analysis, several top co-occurrence clusters were reported to appear linked to parvovirus B19, influenza, CMV and Epstein-Barr virus. Specific HLA alleles were associated with 15,000 to 20,000 TCR beta sequences at a false discovery rate of 0.05 in a later analysis. Across donors, most TCR sequences were observed very rarely, whereas some public TCRs were present in many individuals. A later genetic analysis associated a missense DCLRE1C variant with V-gene and J-gene trimming of TCR beta chains, and an independent cohort replicated the association. A cluster of highly shared sequence variants was judged likely to be a technical artifact of the sequencing pipeline. When HLA alleles, especially DR and DQ, strongly co-occurred, TCR associations were difficult to assign to individual alleles. Because HLA typing was unavailable for some donors at each locus, only the typed subset was used in association tests.

Of note for this clone: The antigen it recognizes is unknown. Base qualities are not recorded, but no much larger clone differs from it by a single base.

The cohort was made up of roughly 670 healthy bone marrow donors. All cohort members were sampled while nominally healthy, although unrecorded immune exposures were likely present. The donor tested CMV seropositive and was one of the 289 seropositive cohort members. A peripheral blood sample was provided by each donor, and peripheral blood mononuclear cells were used for TCR beta sequencing. The Qiagen DNeasy Blood Extraction Kit was used to extract genomic DNA from the blood cell samples. Sequenced material: PBMCs. Recombination joined TRBV30 with TRBJ1-6; D gene: possibly TRBD1, on 6 matching bases. This sequence originates from a man aged 45-60 years in good health and CMV-seropositive. CDR3 loop: CAWSSQGNSPLHF. The DNA sequence follows: TGTGCCTGGAGTTCCCAGGGGAATTCACCCCTCCACTTT.